This T cell receptor beta chain was obtained from a study of control samples from healthy donors and cancer patients. J was trimmed by 2 bases and V by 2 bases; bases with no gene match: 7. Germline V gene data show CDR1 as SGHRS and CDR2 as YFSETQ. The CDR3 extends over 16 amino acids. Clones were read by immunoSEQ multiplex PCR, and TCRdb kept only the in-frame ones, dropping some. The repertoire holds 120,000 to 150,000 clones, with roughly 89% as singletons. The receptor was isolated from a young man in good health. J is TRBJ2-1 and V is TRBV5-1; 7 nucleotides agree with TRBD1. What was sequenced was blood. The CDR3: CASSLKTGHAYNEQFF. As DNA, the CDR3 is TGCGCCAGCAGCTTAAAGACAGGGCACGCCTACAATGAGCAGTTCTTC.